This is a list of T cell receptor beta chains from one sample in a study of T cell repertoires in cytomegalovirus infection. No antigens are known for them. TCRdb reprocessed the reads via MiXCR and lists one record per CDR3 protein. The table shows under 200,000 distinct CDR3 sequences, with about a fifth occurring only once. The material sequenced was CD8+ T cells from cultured PBMCs, taken from culture after CMV antigen stimulation. The receptor source for this set is a human donor in good health (CMV status not recorded). Some clones in this sample may be carry-over from other donors' samples. The CDR3 runs from the conserved cysteine through the conserved F or W. The D gene is left open where the match is weak. For some rows the clone size is stated as once, few or many, or as a class when expanded; others skip it.

cdr3_nt: TGTGCCAGCAGTTTGGCCGGGACCGCCGGGTACAATGAGCAGTTCTTC
cdr3_aa: CASSLAGTAGYNEQFF
clone_size: -
d_call: -
v_call: TRBV12-3/TRBV12-4
j_call: TRBJ2-1

cdr3_nt: TGTGCCAGCAGTGGACAGCCCTACAATGAGCAGTTCTTC
cdr3_aa: CASSGQPYNEQFF
clone_size: -
d_call: -
v_call: TRBV2
j_call: TRBJ2-1

cdr3_nt: TGTGCCAGCAGCTCCGGGACTAGGCTCTTTGGGCAGTACTTC
cdr3_aa: CASSSGTRLFGQYF
clone_size: once
d_call: TRBD2
v_call: TRBV11-2
j_call: TRBJ2-7

cdr3_nt: TGCGCCAGCAGCCAAGAAGGGGGGGGTTCACCCCTCCACTTT
cdr3_aa: CASSQEGGGSPLHF
clone_size: -
d_call: -
v_call: TRBV4-1
j_call: TRBJ1-6

cdr3_nt: TGTGCCAGTAGTATAGCGGGGCCGGGACAGGGAATTACTGAAGCTTTCTTT
cdr3_aa: CASSIAGPGQGITEAFF
clone_size: -
d_call: TRBD1
v_call: TRBV19
j_call: TRBJ1-1

cdr3_nt: TGCGCCAGCAGCCAAGAGGACAGGGTCAATCAGCCCCAGCATTTT
cdr3_aa: CASSQEDRVNQPQHF
clone_size: few
d_call: TRBD1
v_call: TRBV4-1
j_call: TRBJ1-5

cdr3_nt: TGTGCCAGCTGGGTAGCCGTGTACCAAGAGACCCAGTACTTC
cdr3_aa: CASWVAVYQETQYF
clone_size: -
d_call: -
v_call: TRBV5-8
j_call: TRBJ2-5

cdr3_nt: TGTGCCAGCAGTTATCTTCCGGGGAACACTGAAGCTTTCTTT
cdr3_aa: CASSYLPGNTEAFF
clone_size: -
d_call: -
v_call: TRBV6-2/TRBV6-3
j_call: TRBJ1-1

cdr3_nt: TGTGCCAGCAGTGGGACAGGGGGGACCCAGTACTTC
cdr3_aa: CASSGTGGTQYF
clone_size: -
d_call: TRBD1
v_call: TRBV6-8
j_call: TRBJ2-5

cdr3_nt: TGTGCCAGCAGCACACAGGGGGCGAGGACCGGGGAGCTGTTTTTT
cdr3_aa: CASSTQGARTGELFF
clone_size: large
d_call: TRBD1
v_call: TRBV6-6
j_call: TRBJ2-2

cdr3_nt: TGTGACAGCAGTTACTCTCACGATAGGAGTTGGCGTGGCTACACCTTC
cdr3_aa: CDSSYSHDRSWRGYTF
clone_size: -
d_call: -
v_call: TRBV6-5
j_call: TRBJ1-2

cdr3_nt: TGTGCCAGCAGTCCACCAGCAGGGGAGGGGGAAAAACTGTTTTTT
cdr3_aa: CASSPPAGEGEKLFF
clone_size: -
d_call: -
v_call: TRBV28
j_call: TRBJ1-4

cdr3_nt: TGTGCCAGCAGCTGGGGACAGCTCTCTGGAAACACCATATATTTT
cdr3_aa: CASSWGQLSGNTIYF
clone_size: few
d_call: TRBD1
v_call: TRBV6-6
j_call: TRBJ1-3

cdr3_nt: TGTGCCAGCAGCTTAAGTCGGTCGGGGGGATCAGATACGCAGTATTTT
cdr3_aa: CASSLSRSGGSDTQYF
clone_size: many
d_call: TRBD2
v_call: TRBV7-9
j_call: TRBJ2-3

cdr3_nt: TGTGCCAGCAGTGGTTGGACAGGGAGCTCCTACGAGCAGTACTTC
cdr3_aa: CASSGWTGSSYEQYF
clone_size: few
d_call: TRBD1
v_call: TRBV2
j_call: TRBJ2-7

cdr3_nt: TGTGCCAGCACGCCGGGGCCGGGAAAGGCAGCAGACCAACGGCAGCCCCAGCATTTT
cdr3_aa: CASTPGPGKAADQRQPQHF
clone_size: -
d_call: -
v_call: TRBV6-2/TRBV6-3
j_call: TRBJ1-5

cdr3_nt: TGCAGTGCTAGAGATCTTAGAACTGGGACCGCCTACGAGCAGTACTTC
cdr3_aa: CSARDLRTGTAYEQYF
clone_size: -
d_call: -
v_call: TRBV20-1
j_call: TRBJ2-7

cdr3_nt: TGCGCCAGCAGCCAAGAGCCGGGTGTATCGGCCGAGCAGTACTTC
cdr3_aa: CASSQEPGVSAEQYF
clone_size: -
d_call: -
v_call: TRBV4-1
j_call: TRBJ2-7

cdr3_nt: TGTGCCAGCAGCTTTGGTGGCGGCCCCTACGAGCAGTACTTC
cdr3_aa: CASSFGGGPYEQYF
clone_size: -
d_call: -
v_call: TRBV5-4
j_call: TRBJ2-7

cdr3_nt: TGCAGTGCTAGAGATCGGCAGGGTATCCCCCATGGCTACACCTTC
cdr3_aa: CSARDRQGIPHGYTF
clone_size: -
d_call: -
v_call: TRBV20-1
j_call: TRBJ1-2

cdr3_nt: TGTGCCAGCAGCTTAGCGGGCAGGGGGAATGAGCAGTTCTTC
cdr3_aa: CASSLAGRGNEQFF
clone_size: -
d_call: TRBD1
v_call: TRBV7-9
j_call: TRBJ2-1

cdr3_nt: TGTGCCAGCAGCTTAACCCCTGCGGCTTGGGATAGGGAGACCCAGTACTTC
cdr3_aa: CASSLTPAAWDRETQYF
clone_size: few
d_call: -
v_call: TRBV7-9
j_call: TRBJ2-5

cdr3_nt: TGTGCCAGCAGCTATGCTAGTAGCTCCGGCACAGATACGCAGTATTTT
cdr3_aa: CASSYASSSGTDTQYF
clone_size: -
d_call: -
v_call: TRBV6-5
j_call: TRBJ2-3

cdr3_nt: TGTGCCAGCAGCTTGGTGACATTAAACGGCGAGCAGTACTTC
cdr3_aa: CASSLVTLNGEQYF
clone_size: few
d_call: -
v_call: TRBV7-2
j_call: TRBJ2-7

cdr3_nt: TGTGCCAGCATTTCCCCAGGGGAGCAAGAGACCCAGTACTTC
cdr3_aa: CASISPGEQETQYF
clone_size: many
d_call: -
v_call: TRBV7-8
j_call: TRBJ2-5

cdr3_nt: TGTGCCAGCAGTGTGGAAACGGGGTATAGCAATCAGCCCCAGCATTTT
cdr3_aa: CASSVETGYSNQPQHF
clone_size: -
d_call: -
v_call: TRBV12-3/TRBV12-4
j_call: TRBJ1-5

cdr3_nt: TGCGCCAGCAGCCAAGATATAGCGGGGGGGCACACCGGGGAGCTGTTTTTT
cdr3_aa: CASSQDIAGGHTGELFF
clone_size: -
d_call: TRBD2
v_call: TRBV4-1
j_call: TRBJ2-2

cdr3_nt: TGTGCCAGTATTTTATGGGGACCCAGGGAGTTGGAGACCCAGTACTTC
cdr3_aa: CASILWGPRELETQYF
clone_size: few
d_call: -
v_call: TRBV19
j_call: TRBJ2-5

cdr3_nt: TGCGCCAGCAGCCAAGCCAGCTCCTACGAGCAGTACTTC
cdr3_aa: CASSQASSYEQYF
clone_size: -
d_call: -
v_call: TRBV4-1
j_call: TRBJ2-7

cdr3_nt: TGTGCCTGGGGGGGGGGCAATTCGGACGGGACCTTCTACTACGAGCAGTACTTC
cdr3_aa: CAWGGGNSDGTFYYEQYF
clone_size: few
d_call: -
v_call: TRBV30
j_call: TRBJ2-7

cdr3_nt: TGTGCCAGCAGTCACACAGATACGCAGTATTTT
cdr3_aa: CASSHTDTQYF
clone_size: few
d_call: -
v_call: TRBV12-3/TRBV12-4
j_call: TRBJ2-3

cdr3_nt: TGTGCCAGCAGCCCTACAGGGGGATCAGGGACTGAAGCTTTCTTT
cdr3_aa: CASSPTGGSGTEAFF
clone_size: few
d_call: TRBD1
v_call: TRBV9
j_call: TRBJ1-1

cdr3_nt: TGTGCCAGCAGCTCTCGGAACACTGAAGCTTTCTTT
cdr3_aa: CASSSRNTEAFF
clone_size: many
d_call: -
v_call: TRBV7-2
j_call: TRBJ1-1

cdr3_nt: TGTGCCAGCAACCGAGGGAAGGGAGGATCACCCCTCCACTTT
cdr3_aa: CASNRGKGGSPLHF
clone_size: -
d_call: -
v_call: TRBV6-2/TRBV6-3
j_call: TRBJ1-6

cdr3_nt: TGTGCCAGCAGCTTCGTGGTGGGGTCCCAAGAGACCCAGTACTTC
cdr3_aa: CASSFVVGSQETQYF
clone_size: -
d_call: -
v_call: TRBV7-2
j_call: TRBJ2-5

cdr3_nt: TGTGCCAGCAGCGCAGGGTTTTTGAACACTGAAGCTTTCTTT
cdr3_aa: CASSAGFLNTEAFF
clone_size: -
d_call: -
v_call: TRBV5-5
j_call: TRBJ1-1

cdr3_nt: TGCGCCAGCAGCCAAGAGACGCAGTTCACAGATACGCAGTATTTT
cdr3_aa: CASSQETQFTDTQYF
clone_size: few
d_call: -
v_call: TRBV4-1
j_call: TRBJ2-3

cdr3_nt: TGTGCCAGCAGTTACACCCTCACAGATACGCAGTATTTT
cdr3_aa: CASSYTLTDTQYF
clone_size: -
d_call: -
v_call: TRBV6-1
j_call: TRBJ2-3

cdr3_nt: TGTGCCAGCAGTGCTTCCGGGACGGTTGGGACCCAGTACTTC
cdr3_aa: CASSASGTVGTQYF
clone_size: -
d_call: -
v_call: TRBV12-3/TRBV12-4
j_call: TRBJ2-5

cdr3_nt: TGTGCCAGCAGCCCCGGGGAGAGTAACAACTATGGCTACACCTTC
cdr3_aa: CASSPGESNNYGYTF
clone_size: -
d_call: -
v_call: TRBV7-9
j_call: TRBJ1-2

cdr3_nt: TGTGCCAGCAGCTTAACGGTGCTGGGGGGCCCGGCCCGAGATACGCAGTATTTT
cdr3_aa: CASSLTVLGGPARDTQYF
clone_size: -
d_call: -
v_call: TRBV7-3
j_call: TRBJ2-3

cdr3_nt: TGTGCCAGCAGCTACGGACAGGGTTGGGAAAAACTGTTTTTT
cdr3_aa: CASSYGQGWEKLFF
clone_size: few
d_call: TRBD1
v_call: TRBV12-3/TRBV12-4
j_call: TRBJ1-4

cdr3_nt: TGCAGTGCTAGAGTCCTGGCTAGCGGGGACACAGATACGCAGTATTTT
cdr3_aa: CSARVLASGDTDTQYF
clone_size: few
d_call: TRBD2
v_call: TRBV20-1
j_call: TRBJ2-3

cdr3_nt: TGTGCCATCAGTCGCCAGGGAGAGACCGGGGAGCTGTTTTTT
cdr3_aa: CAISRQGETGELFF
clone_size: few
d_call: -
v_call: TRBV10-3
j_call: TRBJ2-2

cdr3_nt: TGTGCCAGCTCCCCATCCGTAGACTATGGCTACACCTTC
cdr3_aa: CASSPSVDYGYTF
clone_size: few
d_call: -
v_call: TRBV2
j_call: TRBJ1-2

cdr3_nt: TGTGCCAGCAGTTTAAATCAGGGGTTTCAGCCCCAGCATTTT
cdr3_aa: CASSLNQGFQPQHF
clone_size: many
d_call: -
v_call: TRBV12-3/TRBV12-4
j_call: TRBJ1-5

cdr3_nt: TGTGCCAGCAGCTTAGAATTGGGTTCTGGGGCCAACGTCCTGACTTTC
cdr3_aa: CASSLELGSGANVLTF
clone_size: -
d_call: -
v_call: TRBV7-9
j_call: TRBJ2-6

cdr3_nt: TGTGCCAGCAGCTTAGCGCGATCGGGACTTCTCTACAATGAGCAGTTCTTC
cdr3_aa: CASSLARSGLLYNEQFF
clone_size: -
d_call: -
v_call: TRBV7-6
j_call: TRBJ2-1

cdr3_nt: TGTGCCAGCAGAGCCGAAGCAGCTTTCTTT
cdr3_aa: CASRAEAAFF
clone_size: few
d_call: -
v_call: TRBV12-3/TRBV12-4
j_call: TRBJ1-1

cdr3_nt: TGTGCCAGCAATCAAGTCGACAGGTCAGGGAATACAGATACGCAGTATTTT
cdr3_aa: CASNQVDRSGNTDTQYF
clone_size: -
d_call: -
v_call: TRBV7-9
j_call: TRBJ2-3